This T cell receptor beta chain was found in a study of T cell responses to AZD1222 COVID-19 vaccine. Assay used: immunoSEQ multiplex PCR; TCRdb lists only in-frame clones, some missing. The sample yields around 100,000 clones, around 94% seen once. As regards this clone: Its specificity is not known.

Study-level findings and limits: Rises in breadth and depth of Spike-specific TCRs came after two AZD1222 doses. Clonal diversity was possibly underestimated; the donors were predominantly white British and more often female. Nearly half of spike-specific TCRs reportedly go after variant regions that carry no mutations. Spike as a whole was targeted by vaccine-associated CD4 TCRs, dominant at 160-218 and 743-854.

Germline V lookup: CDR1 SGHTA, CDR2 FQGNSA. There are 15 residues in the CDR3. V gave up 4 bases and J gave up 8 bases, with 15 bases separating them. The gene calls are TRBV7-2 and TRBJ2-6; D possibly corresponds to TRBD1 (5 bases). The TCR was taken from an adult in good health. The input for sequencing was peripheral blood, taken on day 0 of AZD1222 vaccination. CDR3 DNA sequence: TGTGCCAGCAGCTCAAGAGCCCAGGGCCCCAACGTCCTGACTTTC. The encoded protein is CASSSRAQGPNVLTF.